This TCR beta chain stems from a study of shared clonotypes between healthy human individuals (dated by TCRdb to about 2020). Regarding the research as a whole: The cohort comprised a couple of women and a few men aged 18 to 49 years. To estimate repertoire size and how much clonotype sharing occurs between individuals, the study deeply sequenced the blood TCR repertoires of five healthy adults. Libraries were prepared and TCR repertoires were sequenced by different laboratories using diverse techniques, in order to increase sequencing depth and limit assay-specific biases. For each donor, CD4 naive and CD4 memory were each run on three plates, CD8 naive on two plates, and CD8 memory on one plate. Leukapheresis yielded between about 0.8 and 8.9 billion PBMCs per donor. Broad study findings and their caveats: Naive subsets generally had larger estimated clonotype richness than memory subsets did. Based on pairwise subsampling, the degree of clonotype sharing among donors was expected to be affected by sequencing depth. Rarefaction of sorted-subset datasets indicated incomplete sequencing despite the large sequencing depth. Sampling was restricted to blood, and TCR repertoires in tissues likely differ from the TCR repertoires found in blood. Across four donors, roughly 5.1% of naive CD4, roughly 3.3% of naive CD8, 2.3% of memory CD4, and approximately 0.4% of memory CD8 clonotypes were shared. Clonotypes shared by all four sorted-subset donors showed higher generation probabilities than non-shared clonotypes. Because the study included a small number of donors, the genetic and exposure-history diversity represented was limited.

The germline V gene gives CDR1 as MDHEN and CDR2 as SYDVKM. From V the trimming removes 6 bases and from J it removes 1 base, while the gene matches leave 17 bases of the junction unaccounted for. From the cysteine through the phenylalanine, the CDR3 covers 19 amino acids. Of the read, only the CDR3 DNA is kept; its 57 bases are in frame from base 1. Remarks on this clone: Its antigen is not yet known. The input lacks base qualities; no much larger clone sits a single base away.

Using the deep immunoSEQ assay, multiplex PCR amplified TCR CDR3 regions from genomic DNA. Genomic DNA extracted from each cell subset was distributed evenly over all wells of several immunoSEQ 96-well plates, and each plate served as one replicate. For sorted subsets, each replicate PCR was loaded with approximately 200 ng genomic DNA, equivalent to 25,000 to 30,000 T cell genomes. Purified libraries were measured with a Qubit 3.0 fluorometer, size-checked on a Bioanalyzer 2100, and measured again with the KAPA Library Quantification kit. A separate single-read 150-cycle Illumina NextSeq 550 flow cell was used to sequence each immunoSEQ 96-well plate. Regarding the original processing steps: The immunoSEQ output contained only junctional sequences without quality scores, so filtering could not match that applied to full-length reads. Sequences were annotated with PyIR, a Python wrapper for IgBLAST v1.9, and V/J genes and CDR3 were assigned using IMGT germline references. Reads were filtered out if the reads had weak V/J assignments (E-value above 1e-6), no CDR3, stop codons, out-of-frame junctions, or ambiguous translated residues. V3J clonotypes were defined as sequences sharing the same inferred V gene, J gene, and CDR3 amino acid sequence. The percentage overlap between two repertoires was calculated by dividing the number of shared unique clonotypes by the size of the smaller repertoire. RTK rarefaction, the Chao1 estimator, and Recon v2.1 estimates of unobserved clonotypes were used to assess repertoire richness. Generation probabilities for all TCRbeta clonotypes obtained by the gDNA method from four donors were computed using OLGA. Sourced from immuneACCESS, this table was stored by TCRdb with only in-frame sequences that have V and J called. A share of the clones is absent; for the studies checked, an unresolved V gene accounts for under half, and the remainder has no known explanation. V, J and clone size reflect that table, while D and trimming were determined from the DNA. Recorded for this sample are over 95,000 clones; over 65% of them occurred a single time. Jointly, the top ten make up over 20% of the sample.

The donors were healthy, HIV-negative adults with no recently reported acute infections or vaccinations. Every donor was a Caucasian adult living in Nashville, Tennessee, USA. The CD8 memory samples were a combination of magnetically selected CD45RO+ cells and CCR7-negative CD45RA+ effector memory (TemRA) cells. Blood was collected by leukapheresis, and PBMCs were isolated by Ficoll-Histopaque density gradient centrifugation and then cryopreserved in liquid nitrogen vapor phase. Analytical flow cytometry was used to check the purity and quantity of each magnetically sorted T cell population. Each sorted fraction had its genomic DNA isolated and then quantified by UV absorbance on a Nanodrop 2000c.

Input material: memory CD8+ T cells sorted from blood. The cell subset or site label corresponds to: CD45RO+ cells pooled with CCR7-negative TemRA cells. The receptor chain draws on TRBV28 and TRBJ2-5, and TRBD2 matches 10 of the central bases. The TCR comes from a young woman in good health. Here the CDR3 is given as CASRPLAGALPYAQETQYF. Read as DNA, the sequence is TGTGCCAGCAGGCCTCTAGCGGGAGCCCTGCCTTATGCCCAAGAGACCCAGTACTTC.